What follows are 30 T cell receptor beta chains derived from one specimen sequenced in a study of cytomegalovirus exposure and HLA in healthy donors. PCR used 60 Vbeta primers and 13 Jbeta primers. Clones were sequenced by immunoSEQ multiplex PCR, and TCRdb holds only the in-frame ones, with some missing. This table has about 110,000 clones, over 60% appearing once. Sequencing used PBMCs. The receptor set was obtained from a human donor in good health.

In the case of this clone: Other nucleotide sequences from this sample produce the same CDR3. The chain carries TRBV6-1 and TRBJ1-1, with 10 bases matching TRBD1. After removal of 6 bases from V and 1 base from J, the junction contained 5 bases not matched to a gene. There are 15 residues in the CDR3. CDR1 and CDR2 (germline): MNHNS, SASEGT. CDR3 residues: CASSDRTGGNTEAFF. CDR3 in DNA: TGTGCCAGCAGCGACAGGACAGGGGGGAACACTGAAGCTTTCTTT.

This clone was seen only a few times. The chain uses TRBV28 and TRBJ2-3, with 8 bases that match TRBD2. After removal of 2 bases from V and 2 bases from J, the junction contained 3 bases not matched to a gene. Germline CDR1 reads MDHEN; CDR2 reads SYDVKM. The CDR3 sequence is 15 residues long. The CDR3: CASSLIAGYTDTQYF. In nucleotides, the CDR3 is TGTGCCAGCAGTTTAATAGCGGGATACACAGATACGCAGTATTTT. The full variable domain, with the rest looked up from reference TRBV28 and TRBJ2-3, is DVKVTQSSRYLVKRTGEKVFLECVQDMDHENMFWYRQDPGLGLRLIYFSYDVKMKEKGDIPEGYSVSREKKERFSLILESASTNQTSMYLCASSLIAGYTDTQYFGPGTRLTVL.

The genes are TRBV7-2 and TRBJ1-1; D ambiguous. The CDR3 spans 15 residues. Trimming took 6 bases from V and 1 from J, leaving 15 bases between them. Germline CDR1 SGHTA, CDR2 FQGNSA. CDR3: CASSRFQVSNTEAFF. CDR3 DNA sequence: TGTGCCAGCAGTAGATTCCAGGTGTCGAACACTGAAGCTTTCTTT.

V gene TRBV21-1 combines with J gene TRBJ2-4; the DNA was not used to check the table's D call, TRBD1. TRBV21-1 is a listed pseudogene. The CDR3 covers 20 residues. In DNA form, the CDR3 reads TGTGCCAGCAGCAAAATTGAGCTTACTTTCGATACAGGCTTAGTGGACATTCAGTACTTC. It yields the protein CASSKIELTFDTGLVDIQYF.

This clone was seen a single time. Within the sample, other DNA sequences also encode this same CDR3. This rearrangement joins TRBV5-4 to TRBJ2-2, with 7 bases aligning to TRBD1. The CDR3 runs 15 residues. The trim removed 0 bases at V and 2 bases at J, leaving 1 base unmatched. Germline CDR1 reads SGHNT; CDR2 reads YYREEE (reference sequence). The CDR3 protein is CASSLGQGNTGELFF. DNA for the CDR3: TGTGCCAGCAGCTTGGGACAGGGAAACACCGGGGAGCTGTTTTTT.

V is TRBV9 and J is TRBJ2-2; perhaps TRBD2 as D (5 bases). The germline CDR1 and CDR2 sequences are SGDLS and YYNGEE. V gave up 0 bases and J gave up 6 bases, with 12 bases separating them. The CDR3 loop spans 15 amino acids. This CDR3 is CASSVETTSPGELFF. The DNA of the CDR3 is TGTGCCAGCAGCGTAGAAACTACTAGTCCCGGGGAGCTGTTTTTT.

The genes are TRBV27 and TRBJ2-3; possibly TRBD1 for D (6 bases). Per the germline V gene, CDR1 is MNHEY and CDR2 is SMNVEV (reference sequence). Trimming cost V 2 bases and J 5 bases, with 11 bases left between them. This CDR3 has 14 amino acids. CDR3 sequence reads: CASSLGQGKDTQYF. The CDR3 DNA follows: TGTGCCAGCAGTTTAGGGCAGGGGAAAGATACGCAGTATTTT.

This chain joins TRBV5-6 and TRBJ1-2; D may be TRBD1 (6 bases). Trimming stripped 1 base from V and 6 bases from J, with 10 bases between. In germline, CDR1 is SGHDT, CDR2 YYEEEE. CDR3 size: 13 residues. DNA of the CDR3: TGTGCCAGCAGCTTGACAGGGCTAGATGGCTACACCTTC. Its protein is CASSLTGLDGYTF.

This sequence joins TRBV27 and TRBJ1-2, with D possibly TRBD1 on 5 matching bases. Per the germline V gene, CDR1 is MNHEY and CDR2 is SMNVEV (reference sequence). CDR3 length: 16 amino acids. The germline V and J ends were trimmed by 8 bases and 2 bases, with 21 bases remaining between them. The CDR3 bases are TGTGCCAGCGCCCTGTCGACCCGGGGGACCAACTATGGCTACACCTTC. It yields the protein CASALSTRGTNYGYTF.

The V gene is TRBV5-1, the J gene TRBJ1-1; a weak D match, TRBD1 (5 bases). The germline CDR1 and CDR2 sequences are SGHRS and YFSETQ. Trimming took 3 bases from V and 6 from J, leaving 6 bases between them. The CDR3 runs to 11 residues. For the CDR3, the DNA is TGCGCCAGCAGCTCGGGGGCTGAAGCTTTCTTT. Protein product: CASSSGAEAFF.

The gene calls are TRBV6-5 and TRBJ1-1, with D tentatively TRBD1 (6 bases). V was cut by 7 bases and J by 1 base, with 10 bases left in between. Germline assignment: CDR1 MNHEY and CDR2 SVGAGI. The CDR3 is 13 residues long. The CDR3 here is CASNRQENTEAFF. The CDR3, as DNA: TGTGCCAGCAATCGACAGGAGAACACTGAAGCTTTCTTT.

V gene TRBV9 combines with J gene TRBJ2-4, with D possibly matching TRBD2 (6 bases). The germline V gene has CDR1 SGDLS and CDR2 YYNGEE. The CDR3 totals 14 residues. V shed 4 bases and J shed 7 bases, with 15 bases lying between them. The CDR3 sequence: CASSPRLVGNIQYF. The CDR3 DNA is TGTGCCAGCAGCCCTCGACTAGTAGGGAACATTCAGTACTTC.

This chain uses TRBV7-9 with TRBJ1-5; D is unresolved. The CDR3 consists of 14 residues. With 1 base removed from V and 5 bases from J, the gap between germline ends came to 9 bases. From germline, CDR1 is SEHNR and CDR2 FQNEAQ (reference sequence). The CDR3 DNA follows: TGTGCCAGCAGCTTAGGGGGAGTCGATCAGCCCCAGCATTTT. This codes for CASSLGGVDQPQHF.

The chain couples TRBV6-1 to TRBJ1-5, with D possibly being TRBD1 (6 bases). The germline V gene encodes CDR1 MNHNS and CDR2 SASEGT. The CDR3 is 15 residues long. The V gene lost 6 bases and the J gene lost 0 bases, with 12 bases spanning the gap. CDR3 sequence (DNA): TGTGCCAGCAGCCGCAGGGGACATAGCAATCAGCCCCAGCATTTT. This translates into CASSRRGHSNQPQHF.

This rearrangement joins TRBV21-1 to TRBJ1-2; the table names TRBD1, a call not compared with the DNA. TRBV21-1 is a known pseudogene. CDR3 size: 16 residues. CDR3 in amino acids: CASSPRRMGSNYGYTF. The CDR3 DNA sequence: TGTGCCAGCAGCCCTCGCAGGATGGGTTCTAACTATGGCTACACCTTC.

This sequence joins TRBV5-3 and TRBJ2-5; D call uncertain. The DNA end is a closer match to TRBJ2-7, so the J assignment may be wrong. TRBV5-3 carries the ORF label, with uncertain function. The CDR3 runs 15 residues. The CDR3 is CARSLGQVIIYEQYF. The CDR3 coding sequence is TGTGCCAGAAGCTTGGGGCAGGTAATTATCTACGAGCAGTACTTC.

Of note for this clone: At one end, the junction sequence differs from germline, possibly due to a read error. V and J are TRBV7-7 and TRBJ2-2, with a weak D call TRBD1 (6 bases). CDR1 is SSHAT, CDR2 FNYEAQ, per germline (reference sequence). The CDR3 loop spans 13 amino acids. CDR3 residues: CASSLQGTGELFF. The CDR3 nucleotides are TGTGCTAGCAGCTTACAGGGCACCGGGGAGCTGTTTTTT.

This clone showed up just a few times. CDR3 bases: TGCGCCAGCGTCTCAGAACCTCATCGGCGGGATGAAAAACTGTTTTTT. This codes for CASVSEPHRRDEKLFF. The V call is TRBV23-1, the J call TRBJ1-4; D is ambiguous. TRBV23-1 is an ORF; its function is uncertain. Trimming removed 8 bases from V and 6 bases from J, with 22 bases in between. The CDR3 contains 16 residues.

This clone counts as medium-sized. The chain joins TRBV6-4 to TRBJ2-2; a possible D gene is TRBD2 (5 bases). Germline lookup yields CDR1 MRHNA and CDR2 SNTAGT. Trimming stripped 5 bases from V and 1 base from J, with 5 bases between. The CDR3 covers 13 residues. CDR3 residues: CASSSGNTGELFF. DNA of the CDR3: TGTGCCAGCAGTAGCGGGAACACCGGGGAGCTGTTTTTT.

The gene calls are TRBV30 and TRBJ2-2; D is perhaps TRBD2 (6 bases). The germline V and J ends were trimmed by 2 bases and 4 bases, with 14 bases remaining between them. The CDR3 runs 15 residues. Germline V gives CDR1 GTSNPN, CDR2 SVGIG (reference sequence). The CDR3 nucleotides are TGTGCCTGGAGTTTTACGACTAGGCGCACCGGGGAGCTGTTTTTT. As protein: CAWSFTTRRTGELFF.

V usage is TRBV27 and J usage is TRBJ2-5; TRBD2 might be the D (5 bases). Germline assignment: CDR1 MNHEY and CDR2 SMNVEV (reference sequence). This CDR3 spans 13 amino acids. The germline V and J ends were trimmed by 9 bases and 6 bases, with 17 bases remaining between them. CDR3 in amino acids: CASKLWGDKTQYF. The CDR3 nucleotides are TGTGCCAGTAAATTATGGGGAGACAAGACCCAGTACTTC.

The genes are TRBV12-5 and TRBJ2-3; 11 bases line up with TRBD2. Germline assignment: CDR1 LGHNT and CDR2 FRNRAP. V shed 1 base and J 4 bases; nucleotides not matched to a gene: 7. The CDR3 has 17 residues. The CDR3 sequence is CASGLELISGRADTQYF. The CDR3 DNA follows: TGTGCTAGTGGTTTGGAATTAATTAGCGGGAGGGCAGATACGCAGTATTTT.

The CDR3 region has the DNA TGTGCCAGCAGTTACGAACAGTTGGGTGGCTACACCTTC. Residues: CASSYEQLGGYTF. The J gene is TRBJ1-2, the V gene TRBV6-6, with D uncertain. The V end was cut by 2 bases, the J end by 7 bases, with 11 bases between. Germline V gene data show CDR1 as MNHNY and CDR2 as SVGAGI (reference sequence). The CDR3 contains 13 residues.

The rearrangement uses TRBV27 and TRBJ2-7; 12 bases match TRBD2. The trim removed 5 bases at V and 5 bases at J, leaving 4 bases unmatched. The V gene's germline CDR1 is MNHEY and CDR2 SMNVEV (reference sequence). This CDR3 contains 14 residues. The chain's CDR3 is CASSPTSGRHEQYF. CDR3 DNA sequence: TGTGCCAGCAGTCCGACTAGCGGGAGACACGAGCAGTACTTC.

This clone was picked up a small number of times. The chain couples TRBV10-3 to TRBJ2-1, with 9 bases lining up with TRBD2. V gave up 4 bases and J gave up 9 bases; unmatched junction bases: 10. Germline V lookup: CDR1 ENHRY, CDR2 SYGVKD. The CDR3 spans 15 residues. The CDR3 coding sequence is TGTGCCATCAGTGGGGGACTAGCTATCTCCAGTGAGCAGTTCTTC. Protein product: CAISGGLAISSEQFF.

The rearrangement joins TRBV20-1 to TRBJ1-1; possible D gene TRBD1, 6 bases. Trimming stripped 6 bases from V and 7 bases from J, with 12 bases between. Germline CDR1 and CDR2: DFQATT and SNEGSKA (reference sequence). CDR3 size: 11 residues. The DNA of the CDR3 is TGCAGTGCCCAGGACAGAGATGAAGCTTTCTTT. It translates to CSAQDRDEAFF.

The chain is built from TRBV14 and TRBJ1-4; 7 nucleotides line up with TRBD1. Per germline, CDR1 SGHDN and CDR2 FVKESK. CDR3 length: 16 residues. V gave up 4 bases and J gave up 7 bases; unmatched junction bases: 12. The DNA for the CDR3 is TGTGCCAGCAGCCGGCCCGGCCCGGCAGGGGGTGAAAAACTGTTTTTT. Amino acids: CASSRPGPAGGEKLFF.

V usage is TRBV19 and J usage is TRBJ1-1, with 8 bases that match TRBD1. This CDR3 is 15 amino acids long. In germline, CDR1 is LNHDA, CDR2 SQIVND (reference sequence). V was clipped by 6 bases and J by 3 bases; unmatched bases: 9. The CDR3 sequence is CASRPGGWTYTEAFF. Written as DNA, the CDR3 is TGTGCCAGTAGACCAGGGGGCTGGACCTACACTGAAGCTTTCTTT.

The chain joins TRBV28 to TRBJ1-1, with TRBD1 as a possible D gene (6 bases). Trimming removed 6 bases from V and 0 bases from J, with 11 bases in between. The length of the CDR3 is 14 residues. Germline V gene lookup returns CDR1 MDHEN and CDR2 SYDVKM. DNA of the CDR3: TGTGCCAGCAGAGAAGGGGGTATGAACACTGAAGCTTTCTTT. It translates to CASREGGMNTEAFF. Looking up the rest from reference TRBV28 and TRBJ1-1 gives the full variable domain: DVKVTQSSRYLVKRTGEKVFLECVQDMDHENMFWYRQDPGLGLRLIYFSYDVKMKEKGDIPEGYSVSREKKERFSLILESASTNQTSMYLCASREGGMNTEAFFGQGTRLTVV.

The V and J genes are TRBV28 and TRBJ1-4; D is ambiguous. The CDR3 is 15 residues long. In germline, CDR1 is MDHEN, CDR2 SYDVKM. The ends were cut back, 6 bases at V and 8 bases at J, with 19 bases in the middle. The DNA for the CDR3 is TGTGCCAGCAGGCGGTCGGTTCTTTTAACGGAAAAACTGTTTTTT. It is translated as CASRRSVLLTEKLFF.